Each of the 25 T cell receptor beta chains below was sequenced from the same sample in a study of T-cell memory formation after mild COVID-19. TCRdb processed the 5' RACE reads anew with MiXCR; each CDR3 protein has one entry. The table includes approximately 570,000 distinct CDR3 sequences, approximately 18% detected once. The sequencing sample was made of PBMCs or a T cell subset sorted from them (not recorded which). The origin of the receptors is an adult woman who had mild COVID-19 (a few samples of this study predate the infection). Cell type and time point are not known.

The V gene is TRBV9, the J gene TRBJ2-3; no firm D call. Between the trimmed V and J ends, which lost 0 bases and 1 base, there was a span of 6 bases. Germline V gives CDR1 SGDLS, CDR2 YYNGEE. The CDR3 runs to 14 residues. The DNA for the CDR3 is TGTGCCAGCAGCGTAGTAGGAGGCACAGATACGCAGTATTTT. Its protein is CASSVVGGTDTQYF.

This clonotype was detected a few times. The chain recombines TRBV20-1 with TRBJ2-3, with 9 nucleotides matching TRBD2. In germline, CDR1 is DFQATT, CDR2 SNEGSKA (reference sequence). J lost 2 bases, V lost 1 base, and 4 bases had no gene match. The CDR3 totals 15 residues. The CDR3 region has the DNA TGCAGTGCTAGAGTGAGCGGGGGGACCACAGATACGCAGTATTTT. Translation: CSARVSGGTTDTQYF.

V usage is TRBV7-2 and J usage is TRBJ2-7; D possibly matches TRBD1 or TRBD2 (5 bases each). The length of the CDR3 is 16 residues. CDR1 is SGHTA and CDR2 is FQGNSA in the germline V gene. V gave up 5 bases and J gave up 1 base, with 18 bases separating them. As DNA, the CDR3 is TGTGCCAGCAGCCTAGGGACGAGGGGACGTTCCTACGAGCAGTACTTC. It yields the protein CASSLGTRGRSYEQYF.

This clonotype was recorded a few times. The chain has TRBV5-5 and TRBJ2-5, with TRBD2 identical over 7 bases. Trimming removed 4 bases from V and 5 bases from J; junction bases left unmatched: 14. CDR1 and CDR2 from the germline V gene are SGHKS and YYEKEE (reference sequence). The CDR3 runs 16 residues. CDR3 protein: CASSPRGGTIMETQYF. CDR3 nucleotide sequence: TGTGCCAGCAGCCCCCGGGGCGGGACTATTATGGAGACCCAGTACTTC.

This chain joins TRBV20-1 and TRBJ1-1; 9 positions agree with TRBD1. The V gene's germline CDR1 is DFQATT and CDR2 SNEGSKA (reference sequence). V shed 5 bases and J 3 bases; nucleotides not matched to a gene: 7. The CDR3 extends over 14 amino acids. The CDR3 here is CSAGNRGPDTEAFF. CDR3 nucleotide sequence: TGCAGTGCTGGGAACAGGGGGCCTGACACTGAAGCTTTCTTT.

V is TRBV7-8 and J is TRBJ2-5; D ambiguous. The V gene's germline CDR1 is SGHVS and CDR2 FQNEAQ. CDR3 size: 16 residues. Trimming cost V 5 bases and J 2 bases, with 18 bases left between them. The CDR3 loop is CASSPTHGRRQETQYF. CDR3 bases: TGTGCCAGCAGCCCAACTCACGGACGGAGACAAGAGACCCAGTACTTC. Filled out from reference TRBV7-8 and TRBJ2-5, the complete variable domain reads GAGVSQSPRYKVAKRGQDVALRCDPISGHVSLFWYQQALGQGPEFLTYFQNEAQLDKSGLPSDRFFAERPEGSVSTLKIQRTQQEDSAVYLCASSPTHGRRQETQYFGPGTRLLVL.

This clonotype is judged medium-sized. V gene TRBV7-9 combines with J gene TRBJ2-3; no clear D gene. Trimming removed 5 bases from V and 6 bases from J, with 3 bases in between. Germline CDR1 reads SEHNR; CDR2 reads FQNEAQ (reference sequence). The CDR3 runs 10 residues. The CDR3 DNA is TGTGCCAGCAGCGCGGATACGCAGTATTTT. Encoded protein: CASSADTQYF.

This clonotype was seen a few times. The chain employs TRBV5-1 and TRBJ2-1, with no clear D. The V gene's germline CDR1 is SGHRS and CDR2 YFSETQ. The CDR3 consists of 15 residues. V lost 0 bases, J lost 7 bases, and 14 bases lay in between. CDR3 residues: CASSLDYSLYNEQFF. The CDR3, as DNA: TGCGCCAGCAGCTTGGACTACTCATTATATAATGAGCAGTTCTTC.

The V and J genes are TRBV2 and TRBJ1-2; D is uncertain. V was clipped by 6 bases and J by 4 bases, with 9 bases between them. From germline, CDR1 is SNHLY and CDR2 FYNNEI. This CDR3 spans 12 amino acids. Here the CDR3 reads CASSLTTYGYTF. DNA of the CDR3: TGTGCCAGCAGCCTGACGACCTATGGCTACACCTTC.

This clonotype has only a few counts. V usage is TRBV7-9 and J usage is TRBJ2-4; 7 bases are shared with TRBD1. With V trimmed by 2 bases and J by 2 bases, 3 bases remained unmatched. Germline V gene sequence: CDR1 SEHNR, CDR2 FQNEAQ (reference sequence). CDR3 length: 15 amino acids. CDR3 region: CASSLYRGSKNIQYF. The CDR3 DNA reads TGTGCCAGCAGCTTATACAGGGGTTCCAAAAACATTCAGTACTTC.

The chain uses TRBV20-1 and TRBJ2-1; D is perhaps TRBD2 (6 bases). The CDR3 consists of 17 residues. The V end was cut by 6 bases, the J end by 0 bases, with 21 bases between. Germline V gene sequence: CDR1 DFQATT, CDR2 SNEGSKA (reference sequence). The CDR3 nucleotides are TGCAGTGCGGCCCCTTCGGGACTGCGAAGCTCCTACAATGAGCAGTTCTTC. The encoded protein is CSAAPSGLRSSYNEQFF.

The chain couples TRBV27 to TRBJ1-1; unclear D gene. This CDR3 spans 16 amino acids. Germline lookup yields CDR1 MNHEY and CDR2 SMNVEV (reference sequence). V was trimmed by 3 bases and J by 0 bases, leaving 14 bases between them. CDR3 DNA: TGTGCCAGCAGTTTTCTCGTGGCGGGTATGAACACTGAAGCTTTCTTT. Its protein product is CASSFLVAGMNTEAFF.

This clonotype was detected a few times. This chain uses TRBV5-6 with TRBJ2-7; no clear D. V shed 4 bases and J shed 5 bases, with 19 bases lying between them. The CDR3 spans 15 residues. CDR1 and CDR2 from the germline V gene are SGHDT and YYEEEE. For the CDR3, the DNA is TGTGCCAGCAGCCCCGACATGTACCCCATCCACGAGCAGTACTTC. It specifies CASSPDMYPIHEQYF.

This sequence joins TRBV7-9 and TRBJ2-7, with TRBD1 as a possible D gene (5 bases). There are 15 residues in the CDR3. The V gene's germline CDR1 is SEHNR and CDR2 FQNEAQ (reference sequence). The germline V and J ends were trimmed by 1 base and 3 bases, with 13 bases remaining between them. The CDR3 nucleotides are TGTGCCAGCAGCTTAGGGACAACTAAGGGCTACGAGCAGTACTTC. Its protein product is CASSLGTTKGYEQYF.

For the CDR3, the DNA is TGTGCCAGCAGCCCGACCGCACGGGGGGGTGGGCAAGAGACCCAGTACTTC. Translated: CASSPTARGGGQETQYF. The chain employs TRBV7-2 and TRBJ2-5; TRBD2 matches 8 bases. The CDR3 contains 17 residues. The germline CDR1 and CDR2 sequences are SGHTA and FQGNSA. V shed 5 bases, J shed 2 bases, and the junction held 13 bases outside the gene matches. Full variable domain (remainder filled in from reference TRBV7-2 and TRBJ2-5): GAGVSQSPSNKVTEKGKDVELRCDPISGHTALYWYRQSLGQGLEFLIYFQGNSAPDKSGLPSDRFSAERTGGSVSTLTIQRTQQEDSAVYLCASSPTARGGGQETQYFGPGTRLLVL.

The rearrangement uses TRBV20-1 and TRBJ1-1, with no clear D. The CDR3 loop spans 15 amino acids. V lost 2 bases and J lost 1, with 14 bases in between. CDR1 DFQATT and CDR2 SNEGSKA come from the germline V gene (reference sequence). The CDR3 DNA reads TGCAGTGCTAGACATATAGCCCCAGGGAACACTGAAGCTTTCTTT. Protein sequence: CSARHIAPGNTEAFF.

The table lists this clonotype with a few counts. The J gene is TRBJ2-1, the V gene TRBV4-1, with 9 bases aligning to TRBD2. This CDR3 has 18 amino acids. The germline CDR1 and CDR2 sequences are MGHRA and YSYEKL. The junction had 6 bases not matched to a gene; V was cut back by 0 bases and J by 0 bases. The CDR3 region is CASSQDISGGPSYNEQFF. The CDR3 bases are TGCGCCAGCAGCCAAGATATCAGCGGGGGGCCCTCCTACAATGAGCAGTTCTTC.

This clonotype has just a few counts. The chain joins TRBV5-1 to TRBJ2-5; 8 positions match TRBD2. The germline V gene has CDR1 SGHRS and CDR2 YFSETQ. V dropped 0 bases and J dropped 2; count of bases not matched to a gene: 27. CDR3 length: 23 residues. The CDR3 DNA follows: TGCGCCAGCAGCTTGGTAAAATGGTCAACACCCTCTCCACTAGCGGAGGGGCAAGAGACCCAGTACTTC. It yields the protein CASSLVKWSTPSPLAEGQETQYF.

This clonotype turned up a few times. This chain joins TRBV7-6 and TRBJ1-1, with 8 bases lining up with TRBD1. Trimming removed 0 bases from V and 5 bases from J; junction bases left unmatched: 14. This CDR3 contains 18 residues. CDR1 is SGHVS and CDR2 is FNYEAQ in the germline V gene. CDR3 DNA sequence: TGTGCCAGCAGCTTAGCGGGCTGGTCAGGGGGCGATGGGACTGAAGCTTTCTTT. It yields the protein CASSLAGWSGGDGTEAFF. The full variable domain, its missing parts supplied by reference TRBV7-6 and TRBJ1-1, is GAGVSQSPRYKVTKRGQDVALRCDPISGHVSLYWYRQALGQGPEFLTYFNYEAQQDKSGLPNDRFSAERPEGSISTLTIQRTEQRDSAMYRCASSLAGWSGGDGTEAFFGQGTRLTVV.

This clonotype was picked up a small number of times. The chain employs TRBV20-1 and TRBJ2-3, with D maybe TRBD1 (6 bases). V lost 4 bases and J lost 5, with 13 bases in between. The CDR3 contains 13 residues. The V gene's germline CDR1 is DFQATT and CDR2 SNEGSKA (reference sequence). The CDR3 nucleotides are TGCAGTGCTACTCGGACAGCAAAAGATACGCAGTATTTT. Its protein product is CSATRTAKDTQYF.

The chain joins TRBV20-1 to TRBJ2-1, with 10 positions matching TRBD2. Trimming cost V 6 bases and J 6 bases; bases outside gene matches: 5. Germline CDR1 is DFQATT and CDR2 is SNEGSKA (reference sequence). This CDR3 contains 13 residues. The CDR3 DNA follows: TGCAGTGCCACGACTAGCGGGCGCAATGAGCAGTTCTTC. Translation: CSATTSGRNEQFF.

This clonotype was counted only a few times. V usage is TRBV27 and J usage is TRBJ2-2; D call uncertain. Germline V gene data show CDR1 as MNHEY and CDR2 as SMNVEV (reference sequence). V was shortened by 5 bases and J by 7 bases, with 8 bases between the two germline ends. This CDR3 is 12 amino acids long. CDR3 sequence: CASSMLGGELFF. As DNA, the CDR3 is TGTGCCAGCAGTATGTTAGGCGGGGAGCTGTTTTTT.

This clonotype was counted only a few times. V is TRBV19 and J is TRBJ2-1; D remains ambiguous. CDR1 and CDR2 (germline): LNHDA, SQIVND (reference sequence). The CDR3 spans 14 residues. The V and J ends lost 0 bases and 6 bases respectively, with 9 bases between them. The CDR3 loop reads CASSIDGAGNEQFF. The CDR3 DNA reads TGTGCCAGTAGTATAGATGGAGCAGGCAATGAGCAGTTCTTC.

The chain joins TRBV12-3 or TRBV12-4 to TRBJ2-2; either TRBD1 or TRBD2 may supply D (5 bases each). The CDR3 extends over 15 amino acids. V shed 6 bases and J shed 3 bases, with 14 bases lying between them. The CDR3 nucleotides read TGTGCCAGCAGGGGACCAGGGTTGGACACCGGGGAGCTGTTTTTT. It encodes CASRGPGLDTGELFF.

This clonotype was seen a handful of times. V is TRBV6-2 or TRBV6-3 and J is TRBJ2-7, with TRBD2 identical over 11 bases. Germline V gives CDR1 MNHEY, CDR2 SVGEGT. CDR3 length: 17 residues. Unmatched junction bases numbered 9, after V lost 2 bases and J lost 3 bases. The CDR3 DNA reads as TGTGCCAGCAGTTACAATCGTCCAGGGACTAGCGGCTACGAGCAGTACTTC. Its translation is CASSYNRPGTSGYEQYF.